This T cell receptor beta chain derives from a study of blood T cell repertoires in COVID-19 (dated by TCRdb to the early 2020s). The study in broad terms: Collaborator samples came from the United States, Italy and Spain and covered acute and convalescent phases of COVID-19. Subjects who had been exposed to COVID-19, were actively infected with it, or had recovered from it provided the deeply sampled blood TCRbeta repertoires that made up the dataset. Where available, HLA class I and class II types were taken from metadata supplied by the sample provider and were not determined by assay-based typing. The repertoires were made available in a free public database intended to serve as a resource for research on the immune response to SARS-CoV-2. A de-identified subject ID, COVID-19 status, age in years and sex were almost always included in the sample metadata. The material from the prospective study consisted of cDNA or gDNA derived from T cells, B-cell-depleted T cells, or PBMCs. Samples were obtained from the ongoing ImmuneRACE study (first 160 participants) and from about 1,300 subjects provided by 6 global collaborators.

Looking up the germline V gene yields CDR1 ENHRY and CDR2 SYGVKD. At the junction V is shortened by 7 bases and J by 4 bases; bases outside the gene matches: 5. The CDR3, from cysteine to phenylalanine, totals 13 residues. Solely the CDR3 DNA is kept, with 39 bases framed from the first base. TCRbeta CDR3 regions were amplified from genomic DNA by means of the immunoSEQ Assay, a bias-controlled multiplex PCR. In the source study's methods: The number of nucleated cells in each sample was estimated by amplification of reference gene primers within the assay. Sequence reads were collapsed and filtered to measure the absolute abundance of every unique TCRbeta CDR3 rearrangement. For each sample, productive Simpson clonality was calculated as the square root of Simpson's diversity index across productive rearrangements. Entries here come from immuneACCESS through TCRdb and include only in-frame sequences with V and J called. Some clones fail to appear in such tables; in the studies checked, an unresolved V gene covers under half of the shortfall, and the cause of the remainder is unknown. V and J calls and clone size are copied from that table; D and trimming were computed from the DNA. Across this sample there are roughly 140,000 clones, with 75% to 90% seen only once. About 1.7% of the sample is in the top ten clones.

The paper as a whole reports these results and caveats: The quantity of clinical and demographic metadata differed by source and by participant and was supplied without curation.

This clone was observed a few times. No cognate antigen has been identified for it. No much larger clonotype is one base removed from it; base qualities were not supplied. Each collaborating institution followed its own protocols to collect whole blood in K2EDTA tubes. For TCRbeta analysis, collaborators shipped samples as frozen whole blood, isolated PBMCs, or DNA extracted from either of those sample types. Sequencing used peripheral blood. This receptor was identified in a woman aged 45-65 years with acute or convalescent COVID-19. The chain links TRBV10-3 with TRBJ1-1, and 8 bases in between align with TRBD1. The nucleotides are TGTGCCATCATCGACAGGGGCGGCACTGAAGCTTTCTTT. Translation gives CAIIDRGGTEAFF.